The next 21 T cell receptor beta chains were all read from a single sample in a study of early T cells in non-severe SARS-CoV-2 infection. One entry per CDR3 protein results from TCRdb running MiXCR on the 5' RACE reads. Seen here are 70,000 or so distinct CDR3 sequences, 12% observed once, and the top ten hold more than 1.5%. The sample taken for sequencing was whole blood. The source is an adult who was a healthcare worker with PCR-confirmed SARS-CoV-2 infection or an uninfected control (not recorded which).

The sample holds a few counts of this clonotype. The genes are TRBV6-4 and TRBJ2-6, with D maybe TRBD2 (5 bases). The CDR3 is 16 residues long. V was shortened by 3 bases and J by 0 bases, with 9 bases between the two germline ends. CDR1 is MRHNA, CDR2 SNTAGT, per germline. The CDR3 reads CASSEEVRSGANVLTF. The DNA of the CDR3 is TGTGCCAGCAGTGAGGAGGTCCGCTCTGGGGCCAACGTCCTGACTTTC.

This CDR3 reads CASSPQGSGANVLTF. In DNA form, the CDR3 reads TGTGCCAGCAGTCCACAGGGCTCTGGGGCCAACGTCCTGACTTTC. This rearrangement joins TRBV7-3 to TRBJ2-6; TRBD1 is a possible D gene (6 bases). Germline values: CDR1 SGHTA, CDR2 FQGTGA. This CDR3 has 15 residues. V lost 6 bases to trimming and J lost 0 bases, with 9 bases between them.

In this sample, this clonotype turned up a few times. This rearrangement joins TRBV29-1 to TRBJ2-3, with 7 bases identical to TRBD1. This CDR3 has 14 residues. Germline CDR1 reads SQVTM; CDR2 reads ANQGSEA. J was trimmed by 0 bases and V by 6 bases; bases with no gene match: 6. CDR3 sequence: CSVVTGISTDTQYF. CDR3 nucleotides: TGCAGCGTGGTGACAGGGATTAGCACAGATACGCAGTATTTT.

This chain connects TRBV6-2 or TRBV6-3 to TRBJ2-1, with 7 bases identical to TRBD1. V shed 0 bases and J 0 bases; nucleotides not matched to a gene: 8. The CDR3 loop spans 18 amino acids. The germline V gene has CDR1 MNHEY and CDR2 SVGEGT. The CDR3 reads CASSYSGQSPLSYNEQFF. For the CDR3, the DNA is TGTGCCAGCAGTTACTCGGGACAGTCTCCGCTCTCCTACAATGAGCAGTTCTTC.

This clonotype has ten or more counts. The chain couples TRBV7-8 to TRBJ1-1, with D unresolved. CDR3 size: 13 residues. Germline lookup yields CDR1 SGHVS and CDR2 FQNEAQ. V shed 1 base and J shed 11 bases, with 14 bases lying between them. The CDR3 region has the DNA TGTGCCAGCAGCTTAGGGGCCTTAATGGAGGCTTTCTTT. Its translation is CASSLGALMEAFF.

The CDR3 reads CASSPPGPRTAADTQYF. CDR3 nucleotides: TGTGCCAGCAGCCCCCCCGGTCCCCGGACGGCCGCAGATACGCAGTATTTT. The chain links TRBV3-1 to TRBJ2-3; no reliable D call. Germline assignment: CDR1 LGHDT and CDR2 YNNKEL (reference sequence). Between the trimmed V and J ends, which lost 4 bases and 4 bases, there was a span of 21 bases. This CDR3 is built from 17 residues.

This clonotype was seen only a few times. The chain carries TRBV30 and TRBJ1-1; 7 nucleotides line up with TRBD1. Unmatched junction bases numbered 10, after V lost 3 bases and J lost 3 bases. Germline CDR1 is GTSNPN and CDR2 is SVGIG (reference sequence). The CDR3 totals 15 residues. DNA of the CDR3: TGTGCCTGGAGCGAGACAGGGAATGTCGACACTGAAGCTTTCTTT. Translating it yields CAWSETGNVDTEAFF.

This clonotype was seen ten or more times. V and J are TRBV6-1 and TRBJ1-1; no clear D gene. Deletions cut 0 bases from V and 6 bases from J, with 5 bases between. Per the germline V gene, CDR1 is MNHNS and CDR2 is SASEGT. The CDR3 runs 12 residues. In DNA form, the CDR3 reads TGTGCCAGCAGTGAAGCCGGTCCTGAAGCTTTCTTT. Translation gives CASSEAGPEAFF.

This clonotype was seen a handful of times. The rearrangement links TRBV30 to TRBJ1-1; tentative D call: TRBD1 (5 bases). CDR3 size: 13 residues. The germline V gene has CDR1 GTSNPN and CDR2 SVGIG (reference sequence). V gave up 0 bases and J gave up 3 bases, with 8 bases separating them. The DNA for the CDR3 is TGTGCCTGGAGTGTAAGAGGGGACACTGAAGCTTTCTTT. Its translation is CAWSVRGDTEAFF.

This clonotype occurred many times. The rearrangement links TRBV11-2 to TRBJ2-2; D uncertain. The V gene's germline CDR1 is SGHAT and CDR2 FQNNGV. Trimming stripped 2 bases from V and 6 bases from J, with 7 bases between. The CDR3 length is 13 residues. Here the CDR3 reads CASSLTLAGELFF. The CDR3 nucleotides are TGTGCCAGCAGCTTAACTCTAGCCGGGGAGCTGTTTTTT. Combining the CDR3 with reference TRBV11-2 and TRBJ2-2 gives the whole variable domain EAGVAQSPRYKIIEKRQSVAFWCNPISGHATLYWYQQILGQGPKLLIQFQNNGVVDDSQLPKDRFSAERLKGVDSTLKIQPAKLEDSAVYLCASSLTLAGELFFGEGSRLTVL.

This clonotype has a handful of counts. V gene TRBV5-5 combines with J gene TRBJ2-5, with 7 bases matching TRBD2. Germline V gene sequence: CDR1 SGHKS, CDR2 YYEKEE (reference sequence). The V and J ends lost 0 bases and 4 bases, in that order; junction bases with no gene match: 9. The CDR3 is 16 residues long. CDR3 residues: CASSLAELATRETQYF. The CDR3 DNA follows: TGTGCCAGCAGCTTGGCCGAACTAGCGACGAGAGAGACCCAGTACTTC.

There are a few counts of this clonotype. The chain combines TRBV4-1 with TRBJ2-1; 13 bases align to TRBD2. V was clipped by 1 base and J by 9 bases; unmatched bases: 3. The CDR3 extends over 15 amino acids. The germline V gene encodes CDR1 MGHRA and CDR2 YSYEKL. CDR3: CASSQVLAGGREQFF. The CDR3 DNA reads TGCGCCAGCAGCCAAGTACTAGCGGGGGGGCGTGAGCAGTTCTTC.

This chain links TRBV6-4 with TRBJ2-1; D gene ambiguous. The CDR3 contains 14 residues. Between the trimmed V and J ends, which lost 0 bases and 6 bases, there was a span of 9 bases. Germline-derived CDR1 and CDR2 are MRHNA and SNTAGT. CDR3 loop: CASSDSIGSNEQFF. The CDR3 nucleotides read TGTGCCAGCAGTGACTCAATAGGCAGCAATGAGCAGTTCTTC.

V usage is TRBV20-1 and J usage is TRBJ2-3; D possibly corresponds to TRBD2 (6 bases). V dropped 6 bases and J dropped 0 bases, with 13 bases sitting between them. The CDR3 runs to 14 residues. CDR1 and CDR2 (germline): DFQATT, SNEGSKA (reference sequence). The CDR3 nucleotides are TGCAGTGCCCCACCCGGGACTAGCACAGATACGCAGTATTTT. Residues: CSAPPGTSTDTQYF.

This clonotype appeared a few times. This sequence joins TRBV29-1 and TRBJ2-5, with D possibly being TRBD1 (5 bases). V was clipped by 5 bases and J by 1 base, with 8 bases between them. In germline, CDR1 is SQVTM, CDR2 ANQGSEA. CDR3 length: 12 residues. The CDR3 DNA reads TGCAGCGTTTTGACAGCCCAAGAGACCCAGTACTTC. Translation: CSVLTAQETQYF.

V and J are TRBV5-4 and TRBJ2-5; 8 bases agree with TRBD1. The CDR3 is 16 amino acids. Per germline, CDR1 SGHNT and CDR2 YYREEE (reference sequence). The trim removed 4 bases at V and 5 bases at J, leaving 13 bases unmatched. The CDR3 coding sequence is TGTGCCAGCAGCGCGCCCAGACAGGGGACGGGGGAGACCCAGTACTTC. Translating gives CASSAPRQGTGETQYF.

The V gene is TRBV28, the J gene TRBJ2-7, with unresolved D. The CDR3 is 16 residues long. The germline CDR1 and CDR2 sequences are MDHEN and SYDVKM. V was trimmed by 3 bases and J by 2 bases, leaving 17 bases between them. CDR3 sequence (DNA): TGTGCCAGCAGTTTTAGTTTGGCAGCCCCTACCTACGAGCAGTACTTC. It is translated as CASSFSLAAPTYEQYF.

This clonotype has ten or more counts. This chain connects TRBV19 to TRBJ2-1, with TRBD2 matching 11 bases. This CDR3 has 12 residues. The germline V gene encodes CDR1 LNHDA and CDR2 SQIVND (reference sequence). V lost 11 bases, J lost 7 bases, and 4 bases stayed unmatched. This CDR3 reads CARLAGWNEQFF. CDR3 in DNA: TGTGCCCGACTAGCGGGGTGGAATGAGCAGTTCTTC.

This clonotype was counted at least ten times. The J gene is TRBJ1-3, the V gene TRBV5-1; 9 nucleotides match TRBD1. In germline, CDR1 is SGHRS, CDR2 YFSETQ. The CDR3 runs to 17 residues. V shed 7 bases and J 0 bases; nucleotides not matched to a gene: 11. Here the CDR3 reads CASGDRENPSSGNTIYF. CDR3 nucleotide sequence: TGCGCCAGCGGGGACAGGGAGAACCCCAGCTCTGGAAACACCATATATTTT.

This clonotype was detected many times. The genes are TRBV5-8 and TRBJ2-3; D gene uncertain. Trimming pared 0 bases from V and 7 bases from J, leaving 6 bases between. CDR1 is SGHTS and CDR2 is YDEGEE in the germline V gene. This CDR3 has 12 residues. This CDR3 is CASSLDAHTQYF. In nucleotides, the CDR3 is TGTGCCAGCAGCTTGGATGCGCATACGCAGTATTTT.

A few counts support this clonotype. CDR3 loop: CSARDRLSEKLFF. CDR3 in DNA: TGCAGTGCTAGGGACAGGTTAAGTGAAAAACTGTTTTTT. The chain is built from TRBV20-1 and TRBJ1-4; 7 bases are a match to TRBD1. Germline CDR1 DFQATT, CDR2 SNEGSKA (reference sequence). This CDR3 comprises 13 residues. V was pared by 3 bases and J by 7 bases, with 5 bases of the junction left unmatched.